This T cell receptor beta chain was sequenced during a study of Ad26.COV2.S vaccination and SARS-CoV-2 variants. For the study at large: Intramuscular Ad26.COV2.S at 5x10^10 or 1x10^11 viral particles.

TCRdb's copy holds only in-frame clones and misses some; the assay was immunoSEQ multiplex PCR. The profile covers roughly 460,000 clones, with 80% to 90% appearing a single time and over 1.5% taken by the ten largest. Treatment of the sample: around 19 received Ad26.COV2.S at low or high dose, single or two shots; several received placebo; per-sample allocation not given. Material that was analyzed had been drawn on day 63 after the first vaccine or placebo injection. Germline V gives CDR1 SGHTS, CDR2 YDEGEE. CDR3 length: 15 residues. The V end lost 2 bases, the J end lost 0 bases, and 9 bases lay between the germline ends.

This rearrangement joins TRBV5-8 to TRBJ1-3, with D unclear. Specimen: peripheral blood, collected in a trial of Ad26.COV2.S vaccine versus placebo. This TCR was recovered from a person aged 18-60 years who received the Ad26.COV2.S COVID-19 vaccine or a placebo. In nucleotides, the CDR3 is TGTGCCAGCAGCTTCGACGTTAGCTCTGGAAACACCATATATTTT. It is translated as CASSFDVSSGNTIYF.